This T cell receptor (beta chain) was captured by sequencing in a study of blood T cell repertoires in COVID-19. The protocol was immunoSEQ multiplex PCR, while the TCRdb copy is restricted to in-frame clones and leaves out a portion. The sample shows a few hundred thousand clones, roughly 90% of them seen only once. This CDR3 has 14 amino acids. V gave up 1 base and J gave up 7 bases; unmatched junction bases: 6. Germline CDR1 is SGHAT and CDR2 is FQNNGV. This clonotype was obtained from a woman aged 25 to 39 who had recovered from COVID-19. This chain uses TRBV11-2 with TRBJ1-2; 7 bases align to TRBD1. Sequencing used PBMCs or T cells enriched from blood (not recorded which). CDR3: CASSLAYDRVGYTF. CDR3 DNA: TGTGCCAGCAGCTTAGCCTACGACAGGGTTGGCTACACCTTC.